This T cell receptor (beta chain) was captured by sequencing in a study of patients and donors after allogeneic stem cell transplantation. V gave up 3 bases and J gave up 4 bases, with 13 bases separating them. The CDR3 extends over 14 amino acids. Per germline, CDR1 SGHRS and CDR2 YFSETQ. TCRdb re-called the RT-PCR reads through MiXCR, storing one row per CDR3 protein. The table includes about a million distinct CDR3 sequences, 18% detected once. The TCR originated in a human donor who was either an allogeneic HSCT recipient or a stem cell or donor lymphocyte infusion donor (not recorded which). It is not recorded whose cells these are; they may come from a transplant donor. The chain combines TRBV5-1 with TRBJ2-5; the D gene is possibly TRBD1 (5 bases). Sequences were obtained from blood, either unsorted or a sorted T cell fraction (not recorded which). The CDR3 protein is CASSSKGFRETQYF. DNA for the CDR3: TGCGCCAGCAGCTCGAAGGGGTTTAGAGAGACCCAGTACTTC.